These 16 T cell receptor beta chains came from one sample sequenced in a study of T cell responses to AZD1222 COVID-19 vaccine. The repertoire was sequenced with immunoSEQ multiplex PCR; TCRdb's copy has only in-frame clones and lacks some. The table has about 85,000 clones, around 85% seen once. The material was peripheral blood, obtained 28 days after the second AZD1222 dose. The receptors stem from an adult who received the AZD1222 COVID-19 vaccine.

V and J are TRBV4-2 and TRBJ2-5, with D perhaps given as TRBD1 or TRBD2 (6 bases each). Germline lookup yields CDR1 LGHNA and CDR2 YNFKEQ. The CDR3 runs to 16 residues. V was shortened by 1 base and J by 7 bases, with 19 bases between the two germline ends. CDR3 bases: TGTGCCAGCAGCCAAGGAGGCCAGGGGAGGAAAGGGACCCAGTACTTC. This gives the protein CASSQGGQGRKGTQYF.

This clone occurred a few times. The J gene is TRBJ2-2, the V gene TRBV19; D unclear. Germline CDR1 is LNHDA and CDR2 is SQIVND (reference sequence). This CDR3 has 12 amino acids. Trimming removed 7 bases at V and 3 bases at J, with 6 bases between. DNA for the CDR3: TGTGCCAGTACCAGGTACACCGGGGAGCTGTTTTTT. It codes for CASTRYTGELFF.

This clone was detected only a few times. The chain uses TRBV7-9 and TRBJ2-6; no firm D call. This CDR3 spans 16 amino acids. Between the trimmed V and J ends, which lost 5 bases and 4 bases, there was a span of 15 bases. The germline gives CDR1 SEHNR, CDR2 FQNEAQ (reference sequence). DNA of the CDR3: TGTGCCAGCAGCCGCATGGGCGGCTCGGGGGCCAACGTCCTGACTTTC. It specifies CASSRMGGSGANVLTF.

The chain is built from TRBV7-9 and TRBJ1-4; D is ambiguous. V dropped 0 bases and J dropped 3 bases, with 11 bases sitting between them. This CDR3 region has 16 residues. The germline V gene encodes CDR1 SEHNR and CDR2 FQNEAQ (reference sequence). The DNA for the CDR3 is TGTGCCAGCAGCTTAGCGGGAGGCAGACCTAATGAAAAACTGTTTTTT. Protein product: CASSLAGGRPNEKLFF.

The V gene is TRBV10-1, the J gene TRBJ1-1; TRBD1 is a possible D gene (6 bases). The V end lost 11 bases, the J end lost 2 bases, and 15 bases lay between the germline ends. The CDR3 sequence is 13 residues long. CDR1 is WNHNN and CDR2 is SYGVQD in the germline V gene (reference sequence). CDR3 amino acids: CASKRDINTEAFF. The CDR3 coding sequence is TGCGCCTCAAAGCGGGACATAAACACTGAAGCTTTCTTT.

This clone occurred once. V and J are TRBV9 and TRBJ1-4; 8 bases agree with TRBD1. V shed 0 bases, J shed 2 bases, and the junction held 3 bases outside the gene matches. CDR3 size: 16 residues. Germline CDR1 reads SGDLS; CDR2 reads YYNGEE. CDR3 loop: CASSVDRGTTNEKLFF. The CDR3 DNA reads as TGTGCCAGCAGCGTAGACAGGGGGACGACTAATGAAAAACTGTTTTTT.

The chain recombines TRBV9 with TRBJ2-5; 7 positions match TRBD1. CDR1 and CDR2 from the germline V gene are SGDLS and YYNGEE. Trimming removed 3 bases from V and 4 bases from J; junction bases left unmatched: 6. CDR3 length: 14 residues. CDR3 amino acids: CASSGGQIAETQYF. The CDR3 DNA reads as TGTGCCAGCAGCGGGGGACAGATAGCAGAGACCCAGTACTTC.

This rearrangement joins TRBV5-1 to TRBJ2-7; 9 bases line up with TRBD2. This CDR3 has 14 amino acids. V dropped 6 bases and J dropped 6; count of bases not matched to a gene: 10. CDR1 SGHRS and CDR2 YFSETQ come from the germline V gene. In nucleotides, the CDR3 is TGCGCCAGCAATGTGGTAGCGGGAGATATCGAGCAGTACTTC. Amino acids: CASNVVAGDIEQYF.

The V call is TRBV9, the J call TRBJ2-7; 16 positions match TRBD2. Per germline, CDR1 SGDLS and CDR2 YYNGEE. CDR3 length: 17 residues. J gave up 2 bases and V 5 bases, and 7 bases lay outside the gene matches. The CDR3 protein is CASSGTSGRARTYEQYF. The CDR3 DNA reads TGTGCCAGCAGTGGGACTAGCGGGAGGGCTAGAACCTACGAGCAGTACTTC.

The rearrangement uses TRBV19 and TRBJ2-3; D gene ambiguous. Per germline, CDR1 LNHDA and CDR2 SQIVND (reference sequence). The CDR3 extends over 12 amino acids. V gave up 2 bases and J gave up 0 bases, with 0 bases separating them. The CDR3 DNA reads TGTGCCAGTAGTATAAGCACAGATACGCAGTATTTT. Its translation: CASSISTDTQYF.

This rearrangement joins TRBV29-1 to TRBJ1-1, with D tentatively TRBD1 (5 bases). The germline CDR1 and CDR2 sequences are SQVTM and ANQGSEA. There are 13 residues in the CDR3. The V end lost 6 bases, the J end lost 4 bases, and 15 bases lay between the germline ends. CDR3 region: CSVHIGGSTEAFF. CDR3 in DNA: TGCAGCGTCCATATTGGGGGGTCCACTGAAGCTTTCTTT.

V usage is TRBV5-6 and J usage is TRBJ2-2; D assignment may be TRBD1 or TRBD2 (5 bases each). Trimming removed 4 bases from V and 4 bases from J, with 11 bases in between. This CDR3 comprises 14 residues. Germline V gene data show CDR1 as SGHDT and CDR2 as YYEEEE. The CDR3 bases are TGTGCCAGCAGCCCCGTTGGGGGCACCGGGGAGCTGTTTTTT. Its protein product is CASSPVGGTGELFF.

The genes are TRBV3-1 (or the pseudogene TRBV3-2) and TRBJ2-5; 9 bases fit TRBD1. J lost 2 bases, V lost 4 bases, and 8 bases had no gene match. Germline CDR1 and CDR2: LGHDT and YNNKEL (reference sequence). This CDR3 comprises 16 residues. Here the CDR3 reads CASSLTGTGPQETQYF. The CDR3 DNA sequence: TGTGCCAGCAGCCTCACCGGGACAGGGCCTCAAGAGACCCAGTACTTC.

This rearrangement joins TRBV5-6 to TRBJ2-2, with no clear D. Deletions cut 6 bases from V and 1 base from J, with 10 bases between. This CDR3 comprises 14 residues. Germline V gene lookup returns CDR1 SGHDT and CDR2 YYEEEE. The CDR3 region is CASIEEGNTGELFF. CDR3 bases: TGTGCCAGCATCGAAGAAGGGAACACCGGGGAGCTGTTTTTT.

The V call is TRBV19, the J call TRBJ1-6, with D possibly TRBD1 on 5 matching bases. With 2 bases removed from V and 7 bases from J, the gap between germline ends came to 12 bases. The CDR3 extends over 15 amino acids. Germline CDR1 and CDR2: LNHDA and SQIVND (reference sequence). The CDR3 sequence: CASSIQGVENSPLHF. In nucleotides, the CDR3 is TGTGCCAGTAGTATACAGGGAGTAGAGAATTCACCCCTCCACTTT.

This chain uses TRBV5-1 with TRBJ2-2, with a weak D call TRBD1 (5 bases). Trimming took off 6 bases at V and 1 base at J, with 7 bases between the two ends. The CDR3 covers 13 residues. Germline V gene data show CDR1 as SGHRS and CDR2 as YFSETQ. The CDR3 region is CASKQENTGELFF. CDR3 DNA sequence: TGCGCCAGCAAACAGGAGAACACCGGGGAGCTGTTTTTT.